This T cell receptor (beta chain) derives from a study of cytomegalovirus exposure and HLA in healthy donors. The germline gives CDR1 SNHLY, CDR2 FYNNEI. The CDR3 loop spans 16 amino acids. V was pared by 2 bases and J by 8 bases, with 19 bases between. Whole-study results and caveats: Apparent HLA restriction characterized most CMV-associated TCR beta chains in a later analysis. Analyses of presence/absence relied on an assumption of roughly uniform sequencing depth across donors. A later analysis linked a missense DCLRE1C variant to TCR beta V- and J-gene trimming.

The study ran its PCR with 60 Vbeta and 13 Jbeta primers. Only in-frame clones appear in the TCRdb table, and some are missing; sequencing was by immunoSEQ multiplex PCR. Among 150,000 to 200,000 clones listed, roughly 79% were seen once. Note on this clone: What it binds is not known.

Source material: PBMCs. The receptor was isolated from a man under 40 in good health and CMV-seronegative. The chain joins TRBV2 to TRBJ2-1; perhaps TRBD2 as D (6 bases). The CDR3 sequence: CASSEWPPGVGYEQFF. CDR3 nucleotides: TGTGCCAGCAGTGAATGGCCCCCGGGGGTGGGCTATGAGCAGTTCTTC.